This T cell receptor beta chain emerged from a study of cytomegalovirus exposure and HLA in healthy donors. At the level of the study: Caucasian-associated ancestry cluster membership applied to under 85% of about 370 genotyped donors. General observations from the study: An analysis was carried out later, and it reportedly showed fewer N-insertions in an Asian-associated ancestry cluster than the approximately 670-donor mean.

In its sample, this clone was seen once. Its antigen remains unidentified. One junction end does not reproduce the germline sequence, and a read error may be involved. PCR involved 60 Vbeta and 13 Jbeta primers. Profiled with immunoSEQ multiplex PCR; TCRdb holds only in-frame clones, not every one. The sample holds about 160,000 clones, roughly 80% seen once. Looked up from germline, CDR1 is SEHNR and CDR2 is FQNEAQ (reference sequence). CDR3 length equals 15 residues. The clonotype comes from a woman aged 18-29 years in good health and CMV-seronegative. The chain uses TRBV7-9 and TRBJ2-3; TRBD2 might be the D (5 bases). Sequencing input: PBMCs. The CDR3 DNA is TGTTCCAGCAGCCCGAGGGTCTCGACTACAGATACGCAGTATTTT. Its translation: CSSSPRVSTTDTQYF.